Reported below is one T cell receptor beta chain. Its antigen is unknown. The V gene's germline CDR1 is LNHDA and CDR2 SQIVND (reference sequence). The V gene lost 0 bases and the J gene lost 1 base, with 6 bases spanning the gap. This CDR3 has 14 residues. This sample was taken from a study of T cell responses to AZD1222 COVID-19 vaccine. Repertoires were generated with immunoSEQ multiplex PCR, while TCRdb's copy carries only in-frame clones and drops some. The sample lists approximately 150,000 clones; 90% to 95% were seen once. Study-wide results and caveats: Just six people given AZD1222 tested seropositive at baseline.

The J gene is TRBJ1-1, the V gene TRBV19; TRBD1 is a possible D gene (6 bases). The source is an adult who received the AZD1222 COVID-19 vaccine. The sample was peripheral blood, taken 28 days after the second AZD1222 dose. For the CDR3, the DNA is TGTGCCAGTAGTATAGACAGGGGGAACACTGAAGCTTTCTTT. It codes for CASSIDRGNTEAFF.